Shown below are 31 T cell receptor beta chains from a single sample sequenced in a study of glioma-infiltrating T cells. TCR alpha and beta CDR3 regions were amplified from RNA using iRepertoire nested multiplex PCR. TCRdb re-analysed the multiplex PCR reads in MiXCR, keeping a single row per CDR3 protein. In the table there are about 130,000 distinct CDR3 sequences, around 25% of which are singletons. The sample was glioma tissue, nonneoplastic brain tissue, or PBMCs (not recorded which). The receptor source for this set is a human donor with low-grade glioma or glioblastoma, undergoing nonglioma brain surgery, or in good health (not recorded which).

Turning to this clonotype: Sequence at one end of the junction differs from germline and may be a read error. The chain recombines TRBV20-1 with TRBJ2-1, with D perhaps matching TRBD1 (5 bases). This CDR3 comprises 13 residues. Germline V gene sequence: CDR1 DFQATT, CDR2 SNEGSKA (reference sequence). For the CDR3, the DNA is TGCAGCGCTAAGGGGCAGGCGGACAATGGGCAGTTCTTC. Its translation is CSAKGQADNGQFF.

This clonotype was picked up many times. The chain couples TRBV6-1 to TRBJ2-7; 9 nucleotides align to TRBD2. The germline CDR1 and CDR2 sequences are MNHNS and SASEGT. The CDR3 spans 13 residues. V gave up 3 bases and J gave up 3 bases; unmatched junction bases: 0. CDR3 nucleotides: TGTGCCAGCAGTGATAGCGGGAGCTACGAGCAGTACGTC. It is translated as CASSDSGSYEQYV.

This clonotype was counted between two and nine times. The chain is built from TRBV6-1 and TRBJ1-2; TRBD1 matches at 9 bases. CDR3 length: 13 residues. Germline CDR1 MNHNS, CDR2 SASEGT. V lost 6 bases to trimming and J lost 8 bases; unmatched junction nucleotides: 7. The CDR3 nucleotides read TGTGCCAGCAGAACTATAACAGGGGGCGGCTACACCTTC. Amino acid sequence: CASRTITGGGYTF.

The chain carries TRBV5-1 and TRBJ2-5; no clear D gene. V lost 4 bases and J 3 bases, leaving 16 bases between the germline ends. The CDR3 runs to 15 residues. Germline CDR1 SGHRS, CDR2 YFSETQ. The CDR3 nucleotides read TGCGCCAGCAGCCGAAACACAGACCGTAAAGAGACCCAGTACTTC. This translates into CASSRNTDRKETQYF.

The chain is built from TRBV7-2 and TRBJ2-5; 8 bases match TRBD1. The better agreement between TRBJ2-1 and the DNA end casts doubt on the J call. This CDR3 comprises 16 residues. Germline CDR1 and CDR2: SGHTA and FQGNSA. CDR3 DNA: TGTGCCAGCAGCTTAGGGACAGGGAGGTCCTACAATGAGCAGTTCTTC. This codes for CASSLGTGRSYNEQFF.

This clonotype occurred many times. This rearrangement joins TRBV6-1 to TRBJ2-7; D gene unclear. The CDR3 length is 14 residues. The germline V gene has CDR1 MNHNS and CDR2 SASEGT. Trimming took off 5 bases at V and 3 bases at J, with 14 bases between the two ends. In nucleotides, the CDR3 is TGTGCCAGCAGTTCCCGGACCGCCGTCTACGAGCAGTACGTC. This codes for CASSSRTAVYEQYV.

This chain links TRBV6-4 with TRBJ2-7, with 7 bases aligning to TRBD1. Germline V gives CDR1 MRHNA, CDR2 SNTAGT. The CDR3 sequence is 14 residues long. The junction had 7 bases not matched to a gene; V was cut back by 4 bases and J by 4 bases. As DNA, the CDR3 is TGTGCCAGCAGTGGACAGGGAAGAAGATACGAGCAGTACGTC. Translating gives CASSGQGRRYEQYV.

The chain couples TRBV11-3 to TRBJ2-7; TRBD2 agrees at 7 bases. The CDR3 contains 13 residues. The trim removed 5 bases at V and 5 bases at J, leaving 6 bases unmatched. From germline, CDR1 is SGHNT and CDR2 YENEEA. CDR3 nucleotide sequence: TGTGCCAGCAGCCTCGAGGGAGGGAACGAGCAGTACGTC. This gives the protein CASSLEGGNEQYV.

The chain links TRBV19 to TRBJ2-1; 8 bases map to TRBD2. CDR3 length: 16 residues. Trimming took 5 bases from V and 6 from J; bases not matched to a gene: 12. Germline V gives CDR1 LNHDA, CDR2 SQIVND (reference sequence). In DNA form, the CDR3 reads TGTGCCAGTAGTCCCTACGCACGGGGGGGTGGCAATGAGCAGTTCTTC. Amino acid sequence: CASSPYARGGGNEQFF.

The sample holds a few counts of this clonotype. Here the CDR3 reads CASSPSGTGGVEQYV. CDR3 in DNA: TGTGCCAGCAGCCCCTCCGGGACAGGGGGGGTGGAGCAGTACGTC. V gene TRBV14 combines with J gene TRBJ2-7, with TRBD1 matching 11 bases. From germline, CDR1 is SGHDN and CDR2 FVKESK. The CDR3 has 15 amino acids. The junction had 9 bases not matched to a gene; V was cut back by 4 bases and J by 7 bases.

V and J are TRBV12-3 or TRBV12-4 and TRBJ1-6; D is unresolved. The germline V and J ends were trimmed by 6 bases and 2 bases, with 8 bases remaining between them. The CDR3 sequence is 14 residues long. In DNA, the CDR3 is TGTGCCAGCAGCCTCATAGCCTATAATTCACCCCTCCACTTT. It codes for CASSLIAYNSPLHF.

The CDR3 loop is CASRKRGTPQETQYF. CDR3 coding DNA: TGTGCCAGCAGAAAGCGGGGGACCCCCCAAGAGACCCAGTACTTC. The rearrangement joins TRBV7-2 to TRBJ2-5; TRBD2 matches 8 bases. The germline CDR1 and CDR2 sequences are SGHTA and FQGNSA. The junction had 7 bases not matched to a gene; V was cut back by 6 bases and J by 1 base. The CDR3 contains 15 residues.

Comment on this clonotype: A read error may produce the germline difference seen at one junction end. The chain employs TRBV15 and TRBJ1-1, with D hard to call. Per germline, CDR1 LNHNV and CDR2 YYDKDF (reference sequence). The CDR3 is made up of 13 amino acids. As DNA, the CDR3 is TGTGCCACCAACAGAGTCTCGGTTCTTGAAGCTCTCTTT. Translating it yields CATNRVSVLEALF.

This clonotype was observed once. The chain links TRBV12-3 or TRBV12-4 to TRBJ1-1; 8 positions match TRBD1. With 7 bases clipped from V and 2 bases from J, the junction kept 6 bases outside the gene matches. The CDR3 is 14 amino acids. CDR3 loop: CASTLGQDNTEAFF. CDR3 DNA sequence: TGTGCCAGCACCCTGGGACAGGATAACACTGAAGCTTTCTTT.

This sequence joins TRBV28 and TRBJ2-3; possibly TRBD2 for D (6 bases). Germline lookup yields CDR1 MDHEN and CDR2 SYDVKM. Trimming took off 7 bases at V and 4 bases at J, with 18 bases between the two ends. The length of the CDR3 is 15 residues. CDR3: CASKGSRGGPDTQYF. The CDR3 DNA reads TGTGCCAGCAAAGGTTCGCGGGGAGGACCAGATACGCAGTATTTT. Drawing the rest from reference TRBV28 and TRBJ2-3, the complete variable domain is DVKVTQSSRYLVKRTGEKVFLECVQDMDHENMFWYRQDPGLGLRLIYFSYDVKMKEKGDIPEGYSVSREKKERFSLILESASTNQTSMYLCASKGSRGGPDTQYFGPGTRLTVL.

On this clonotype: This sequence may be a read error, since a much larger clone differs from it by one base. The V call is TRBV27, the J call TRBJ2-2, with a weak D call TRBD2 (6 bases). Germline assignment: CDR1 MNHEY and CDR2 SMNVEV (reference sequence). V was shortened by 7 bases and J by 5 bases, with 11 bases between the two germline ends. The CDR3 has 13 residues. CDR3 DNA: TGTGCCAGCAACCTAGCGTGGACCGGGGAGCTGTTTTTT. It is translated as CASNLAWTGELFF.

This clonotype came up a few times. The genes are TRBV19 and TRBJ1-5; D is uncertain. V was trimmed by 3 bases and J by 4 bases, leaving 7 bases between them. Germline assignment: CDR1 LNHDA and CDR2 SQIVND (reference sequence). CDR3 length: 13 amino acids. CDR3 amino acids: CASSMQRNQPQHF. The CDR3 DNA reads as TGTGCCAGTAGTATGCAAAGAAATCAGCCCCAGCATTTT. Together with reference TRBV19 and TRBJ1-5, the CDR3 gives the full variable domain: DGGITQSPKYLFRKEGQNVTLSCEQNLNHDAMYWYRQDPGQGLRLIYYSQIVNDFQKGDIAEGYSVSREKKESFPLTVTSAQKNPTAFYLCASSMQRNQPQHFGDGTRLSIL.

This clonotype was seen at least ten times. The CDR3 loop is CASSEQGNQPQHF. In nucleotides, the CDR3 is TGTGCCAGCAGTGAACAAGGGAATCAGCCCCAGCATTTT. V gene TRBV6-1 combines with J gene TRBJ1-5; D remains unclear. The CDR3 is 13 residues long. Between the trimmed V and J ends, which lost 2 bases and 4 bases, there was a span of 6 bases. From germline, CDR1 is MNHNS and CDR2 SASEGT.

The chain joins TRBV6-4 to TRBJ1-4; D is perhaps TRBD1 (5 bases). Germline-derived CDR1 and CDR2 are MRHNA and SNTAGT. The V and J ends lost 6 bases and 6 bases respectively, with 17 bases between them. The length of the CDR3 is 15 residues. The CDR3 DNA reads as TGTGCCAGCAGCCGCGGGGGGGGTATGGATGAAAAACTGTTTTTT. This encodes CASSRGGGMDEKLFF.

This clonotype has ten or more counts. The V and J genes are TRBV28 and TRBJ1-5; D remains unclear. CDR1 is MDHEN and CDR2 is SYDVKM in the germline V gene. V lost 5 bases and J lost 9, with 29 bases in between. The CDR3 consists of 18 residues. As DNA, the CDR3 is TGTGCCAGCAGTCTCCTACTCCCCGAACAGAGTACCCTAGTGCCCCAGCATTTT. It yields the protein CASSLLLPEQSTLVPQHF.

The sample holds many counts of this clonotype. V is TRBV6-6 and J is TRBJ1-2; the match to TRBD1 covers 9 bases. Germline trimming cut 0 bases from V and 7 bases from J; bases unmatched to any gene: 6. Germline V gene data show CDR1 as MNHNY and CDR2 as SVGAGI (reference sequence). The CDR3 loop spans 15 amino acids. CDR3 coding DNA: TGTGCCAGCAGTTACTCCGGCGGGACAGGGAGTGGCTACACCTTC. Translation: CASSYSGGTGSGYTF.

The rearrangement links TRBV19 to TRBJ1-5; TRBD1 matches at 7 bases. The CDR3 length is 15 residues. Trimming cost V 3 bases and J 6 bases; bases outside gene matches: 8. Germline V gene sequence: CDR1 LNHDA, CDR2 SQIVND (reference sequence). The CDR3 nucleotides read TGTGCCAGTAGTATGGTCAGGGGGAACGGTCAGCCCCAGCATTTT. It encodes CASSMVRGNGQPQHF.

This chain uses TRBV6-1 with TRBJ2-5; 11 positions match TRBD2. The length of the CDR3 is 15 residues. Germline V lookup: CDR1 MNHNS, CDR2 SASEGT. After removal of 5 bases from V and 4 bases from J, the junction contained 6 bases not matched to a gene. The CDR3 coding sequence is TGTGCCAGCAGTCCCGTAGCGGGGGGGGCAGAGACCCAGTACTTC. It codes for CASSPVAGGAETQYF.

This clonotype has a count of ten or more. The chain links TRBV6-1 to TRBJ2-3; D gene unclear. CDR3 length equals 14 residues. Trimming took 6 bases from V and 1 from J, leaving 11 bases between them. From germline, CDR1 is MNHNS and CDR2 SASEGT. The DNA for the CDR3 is TGTGCCAGCAGGGTGGATTGGGGCACAGATACGCAGTATTTT. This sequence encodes CASRVDWGTDTQYF.

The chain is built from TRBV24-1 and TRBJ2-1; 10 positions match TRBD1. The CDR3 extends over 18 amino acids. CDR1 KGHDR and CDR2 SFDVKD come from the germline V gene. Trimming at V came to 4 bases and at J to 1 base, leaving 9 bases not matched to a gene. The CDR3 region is CATSDRRPGQGSYNEQFF. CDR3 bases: TGTGCCACCAGTGACCGACGACCGGGACAGGGGTCCTACAATGAGCAGTTCTTC.

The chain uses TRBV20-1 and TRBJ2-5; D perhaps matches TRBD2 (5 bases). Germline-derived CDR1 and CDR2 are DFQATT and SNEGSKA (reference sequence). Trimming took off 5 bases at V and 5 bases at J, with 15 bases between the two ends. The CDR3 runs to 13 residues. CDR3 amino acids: CSAFMLAGETQYF. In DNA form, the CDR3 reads TGCAGTGCTTTTATGCTAGCTGGTGAGACCCAGTACTTC.

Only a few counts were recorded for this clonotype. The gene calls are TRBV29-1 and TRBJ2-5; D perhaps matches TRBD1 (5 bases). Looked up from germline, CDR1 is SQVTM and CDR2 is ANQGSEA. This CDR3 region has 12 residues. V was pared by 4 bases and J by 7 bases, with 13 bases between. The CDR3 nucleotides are TGCAGCGTTGTCGACCCCCAGGGGACCCAGTACTTC. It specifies CSVVDPQGTQYF.

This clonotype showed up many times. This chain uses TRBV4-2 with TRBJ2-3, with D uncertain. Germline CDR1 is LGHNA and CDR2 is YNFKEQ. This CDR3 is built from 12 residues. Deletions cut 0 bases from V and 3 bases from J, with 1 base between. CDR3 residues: CASSQETDTQYF. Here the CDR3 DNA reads TGTGCCAGCAGCCAAGAAACAGATACGCAGTATTTT.

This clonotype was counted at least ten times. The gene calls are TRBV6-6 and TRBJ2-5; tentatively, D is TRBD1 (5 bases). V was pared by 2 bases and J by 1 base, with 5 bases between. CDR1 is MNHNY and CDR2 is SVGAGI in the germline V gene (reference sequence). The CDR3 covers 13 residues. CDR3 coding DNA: TGTGCCAGCAGTTACAGGGGCCAAGAGACCCAGTACTTC. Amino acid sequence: CASSYRGQETQYF.

Here the CDR3 reads CSAVGAGAPRNEQFF. The CDR3 DNA is TGCAGTGCTGTTGGAGCGGGGGCCCCTAGAAATGAGCAGTTCTTC. The chain employs TRBV20-1 and TRBJ2-1; 8 nucleotides align to TRBD2. Trimming took 5 bases from V and 7 from J; bases not matched to a gene: 13. CDR1 is DFQATT, CDR2 SNEGSKA, per germline (reference sequence). This CDR3 spans 15 amino acids.

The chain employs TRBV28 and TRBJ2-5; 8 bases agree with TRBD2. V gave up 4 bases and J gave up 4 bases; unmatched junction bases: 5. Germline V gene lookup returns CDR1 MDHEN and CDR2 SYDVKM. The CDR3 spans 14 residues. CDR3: CASSWPAGAETQYF. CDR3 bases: TGTGCCAGCAGTTGGCCAGCGGGGGCAGAGACCCAGTACTTC. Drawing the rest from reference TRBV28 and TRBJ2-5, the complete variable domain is DVKVTQSSRYLVKRTGEKVFLECVQDMDHENMFWYRQDPGLGLRLIYFSYDVKMKEKGDIPEGYSVSREKKERFSLILESASTNQTSMYLCASSWPAGAETQYFGPGTRLLVL.